The 28 T cell receptor beta chains listed next were all sequenced from one sample in a study of CD8 T cells in ankylosing spondylitis. TCRdb re-called the 5' RACE reads with MiXCR, one entry per CDR3 protein. In the table there are 50,000 or so distinct CDR3 sequences, less than 8.5% of which are singletons. The sample consisted of blood, either unsorted or a sorted T cell fraction (not recorded which). The source of these receptors is a female donor with ankylosing spondylitis or in good health (not recorded which).

This clonotype showed up many times. The chain carries TRBV12-3 or TRBV12-4 and TRBJ1-1; maybe TRBD1 (5 bases). With 3 bases removed from V and 11 bases from J, the gap between germline ends came to 19 bases. The CDR3 consists of 14 residues. CDR3 sequence (DNA): TGTGCCAGCAGTTTTGGGGGTATGGGCCTGGAGGCTTTCTTT. Translation: CASSFGGMGLEAFF.

There are many counts of this clonotype. The chain employs TRBV30 and TRBJ1-2, with D perhaps matching TRBD1 (6 bases). V lost 1 base and J lost 2, with 8 bases in between. The CDR3 contains 13 residues. Germline values: CDR1 GTSNPN, CDR2 SVGIG (reference sequence). In nucleotides, the CDR3 is TGTGCCTGGAGTGGAAGGGGGAACTATGGCTACACCTTC. The encoded protein is CAWSGRGNYGYTF.

This clonotype was seen ten or more times. The rearrangement links TRBV7-9 to TRBJ1-4, with D uncertain. The CDR3 loop spans 14 amino acids. Trimming shortened V by 5 bases and J by 3 bases, and 10 bases separated the two germline ends. Germline V gives CDR1 SEHNR, CDR2 FQNEAQ (reference sequence). The chain's CDR3 is CASSTRLANEKLFF. The CDR3 DNA is TGTGCCAGCAGCACCCGTTTGGCTAATGAAAAACTGTTTTTT.

This clonotype was recorded at least ten times. This chain links TRBV5-1 with TRBJ2-3; no firm D call. In germline, CDR1 is SGHRS, CDR2 YFSETQ. The CDR3 is 16 amino acids. V lost 3 bases and J lost 0, with 14 bases in between. DNA for the CDR3: TGCGCCAGCAGCTCCCAACAGAGTTCTAGCACAGATACGCAGTATTTT. Translating it yields CASSSQQSSSTDTQYF.

This clonotype occurred many times. The DNA is left out, because the CDR3 cannot be placed on it with certainty; the CDR3 is given as TCRdb lists it. This chain connects TRBV12-2 to TRBJ1-3. TRBV12-2 is described as a pseudogene. The CDR3 adds up to 16 amino acids, both ends counted. The CDR3 sequence: CASRLTRVGPGNTIYF.

This clonotype was seen repeatedly, ten times or more. The chain has TRBV27 and TRBJ1-5, with D tentatively TRBD1 (5 bases). The CDR3 is made up of 14 amino acids. V shed 6 bases and J shed 6 bases, with 15 bases lying between them. CDR1 is MNHEY and CDR2 is SMNVEV in the germline V gene (reference sequence). The CDR3 region is CASRGREDFQPQHF. The CDR3 DNA reads TGTGCCAGCAGGGGACGGGAGGATTTTCAGCCCCAGCATTTT.

In its sample, this clonotype was seen many times. This chain links TRBV5-1 with TRBJ2-3; D is unresolved. Germline V lookup: CDR1 SGHRS, CDR2 YFSETQ. The CDR3 is 12 residues long. The V end lost 4 bases, the J end lost 4 bases, and 7 bases lay between the germline ends. This CDR3 reads CASSPPSDTQYF. The DNA of the CDR3 is TGCGCCAGCAGCCCCCCCTCAGATACGCAGTATTTT.

This clonotype was seen ten or more times. The chain couples TRBV7-2 to TRBJ1-5, with TRBD1 matching over 10 bases. Germline V CDR1 and CDR2: SGHTA, FQGNSA. CDR3 length: 14 amino acids. V shed 3 bases, J shed 6 bases, and the junction held 2 bases outside the gene matches. CDR3 DNA: TGTGCCAGCAGCTTGGGACAGGGGTTTCAGCCCCAGCATTTT. As protein: CASSLGQGFQPQHF.

This chain links TRBV11-2 with TRBJ1-4; unclear D gene. Trimming left V 9 bases short and J 6 bases short, with 14 bases between. This CDR3 region has 13 residues. The germline CDR1 and CDR2 sequences are SGHAT and FQNNGV. CDR3 sequence (DNA): TGTGCCAGTGTGGGGTGGCCCGATGAAAAACTGTTTTTT. Translated: CASVGWPDEKLFF.

At least ten counts were recorded for this clonotype. V and J are TRBV11-2 and TRBJ2-3, with a possible D match to TRBD2 (6 bases). The V and J ends lost 6 bases and 3 bases respectively, with 22 bases between them. The CDR3 is 17 residues long. In germline, CDR1 is SGHAT, CDR2 FQNNGV. For the CDR3, the DNA is TGTGCCAGCAGACATACTCCAGGGACTTATGGGACAGATACGCAGTATTTT. It translates to CASRHTPGTYGTDTQYF.

This clonotype turned up a few times. The V and J genes are TRBV3-1 and TRBJ1-2; possibly TRBD1 for D (6 bases). Looked up from germline, CDR1 is LGHDT and CDR2 is YNNKEL (reference sequence). The V end was cut by 10 bases, the J end by 4 bases, with 34 bases between. The CDR3 extends over 19 amino acids. CDR3 loop: CATCQVMLGAEHSTYGYTF. CDR3 nucleotides: TGTGCCACCTGCCAAGTCATGTTGGGGGCCGAACACTCAACCTATGGCTACACCTTC.

In this sample, this clonotype turned up many times. J is TRBJ1-1 and V is TRBV2; TRBD1 agrees at 7 bases. The germline gives CDR1 SNHLY, CDR2 FYNNEI. CDR3 size: 11 residues. The V segment lost 11 bases and the J segment 6 bases; nucleotides outside the gene matches: 6. The chain's CDR3 is CASGGGPEAFF. CDR3 sequence (DNA): TGTGCCTCAGGGGGGGGACCTGAAGCTTTCTTT. Variable domain in full (rest from reference TRBV2 and TRBJ1-1): EPEVTQTPSHQVTQMGQEVILRCVPISNHLYFYWYRQILGQKVEFLVSFYNNEISEKSEIFDDQFSVERPDGSNFTLKIRSTKLEDSAMYFCASGGGPEAFFGQGTRLTVV.

This clonotype has a count of ten or more. The rearrangement links TRBV18 to TRBJ2-2, with 7 bases that match TRBD1. V shed 5 bases and J 3 bases; nucleotides not matched to a gene: 3. The CDR3 loop spans 14 amino acids. CDR1 is KGHSH and CDR2 is LQKENI in the germline V gene. The CDR3, as DNA: TGTGCCAGCTCAAGGGGACAGTACACCGGGGAGCTGTTTTTT. Protein product: CASSRGQYTGELFF.

This clonotype has just a few counts. The J gene is TRBJ2-7, the V gene TRBV6-1, with 7 bases that match TRBD1. Looked up from germline, CDR1 is MNHNS and CDR2 is SASEGT. V lost 6 bases and J lost 0; bases outside the gene matches: 5. The CDR3 extends over 14 amino acids. DNA of the CDR3: TGTGCCAGCAGGCCGGGACAGAACTCCTACGAGCAGTACTTC. It yields the protein CASRPGQNSYEQYF.

There are many counts of this clonotype. V and J are TRBV5-1 and TRBJ2-1, with 8 bases identical to TRBD1. V dropped 4 bases and J dropped 3; count of bases not matched to a gene: 9. The CDR3 has 16 residues. The germline CDR1 and CDR2 sequences are SGHRS and YFSETQ. The CDR3 is CASSKRTGQDYNEQFF. CDR3 DNA: TGCGCCAGCAGCAAGCGTACGGGACAGGACTACAATGAGCAGTTCTTC.

This clonotype has a count of ten or more. The chain combines TRBV27 with TRBJ2-7; 7 nucleotides match TRBD1. V gave up 4 bases and J gave up 4 bases; unmatched junction bases: 7. CDR1 and CDR2 from the germline V gene are MNHEY and SMNVEV (reference sequence). CDR3 length: 14 amino acids. The CDR3, as DNA: TGTGCCAGCAGTTCCTTCACGACAGGGTACGAGCAGTACTTC. It specifies CASSSFTTGYEQYF.

The table lists this clonotype with many counts. The genes are TRBV20-1 and TRBJ1-3; 11 bases map to TRBD1. After removal of 2 bases from V and 3 bases from J, the junction contained 6 bases not matched to a gene. The CDR3 is 16 amino acids. Germline CDR1 DFQATT, CDR2 SNEGSKA (reference sequence). The CDR3 nucleotides are TGCAGTGCTAGACCACTCGGGACAGGGGGTGGAAACACCATATATTTT. Amino acid sequence: CSARPLGTGGGNTIYF.

This clonotype was seen ten or more times. The CDR3 here is CATSRGGSTGNTEAFF. The CDR3 nucleotides are TGTGCCACCAGCAGAGGGGGGAGCACAGGGAACACTGAAGCTTTCTTT. This chain links TRBV15 with TRBJ1-1, with D perhaps matching TRBD1 (5 bases). CDR1 is LNHNV, CDR2 YYDKDF, per germline (reference sequence). V was cut by 1 base and J by 1 base, with 13 bases left in between. This CDR3 comprises 16 residues.

This clonotype showed up many times. CDR3 residues: CASGSPGEQYV. CDR3 nucleotide sequence: TGTGCTAGTGGTTCGCCGGGGGAGCAGTACGTC. The chain joins TRBV12-5 to TRBJ2-7; weak D call: TRBD2 (5 bases). Per the germline V gene, CDR1 is LGHNT and CDR2 is FRNRAP. The CDR3 spans 11 residues. The ends were cut back, 4 bases at V and 7 bases at J, with 8 bases in the middle.

This clonotype has only one observation. A read error may be the cause here, since a much bigger clone is one base away. The J gene is TRBJ2-3, the V gene TRBV12-3 or TRBV12-4, with TRBD1 identical over 9 bases. CDR3 length equals 16 residues. The CDR3 nucleotides are TGTGTCAGCAGCCCAAAGGACAGGGGTGGCACAGATACGCAGTATTTT. Translating gives CVSSPKDRGGTDTQYF.

The chain couples TRBV7-2 to TRBJ1-2, with 9 positions matching TRBD1. From germline, CDR1 is SGHTA and CDR2 FQGNSA. The CDR3 has 15 residues. V shed 4 bases and J 4 bases; nucleotides not matched to a gene: 7. Here the CDR3 DNA reads TGTGCCAGCAGCTCGCCGGGACAGGGTGCCTATGGCTACACCTTC. Its translation: CASSSPGQGAYGYTF.

Concerning this clonotype itself: Sequence at one end of the junction differs from germline and may be a read error. The chain is built from TRBV24-1 and TRBJ2-2, with D perhaps TRBD2 (5 bases). Germline CDR1 and CDR2: KGHDR and SFDVKD. This CDR3 is built from 16 residues. The CDR3 nucleotides are TGTGCCACCAGTGACCCTGGACTGGCAAACACCGCGGAGCTGTTTTTT. It yields the protein CATSDPGLANTAELFF.

This clonotype came up many times. The genes are TRBV29-1 and TRBJ2-3; tentative D call: TRBD1 (6 bases). V was shortened by 5 bases and J by 2 bases, with 8 bases between the two germline ends. Germline V lookup: CDR1 SQVTM, CDR2 ANQGSEA. This CDR3 contains 12 residues. The DNA for the CDR3 is TGCAGCGTTTCAGGGGACACAGATACGCAGTATTTT. Translation gives CSVSGDTDTQYF.

The sample holds many counts of this clonotype. This chain joins TRBV27 and TRBJ2-5; tentative D call: TRBD1 (6 bases). Germline CDR1 MNHEY, CDR2 SMNVEV (reference sequence). The V and J ends lost 0 bases and 1 base respectively, with 15 bases between them. This CDR3 is 17 amino acids long. The CDR3 DNA reads as TGTGCCAGCAGTTTATCCCACGTGACAGGTGCCCAAGAGACCCAGTACTTC. Its protein is CASSLSHVTGAQETQYF.

This clonotype has at least ten counts. The chain uses TRBV6-1 and TRBJ1-5, with TRBD1 as a possible D gene (5 bases). CDR1 is MNHNS and CDR2 is SASEGT in the germline V gene. The V gene lost 0 bases and the J gene lost 2 bases, with 11 bases spanning the gap. The CDR3 has 16 amino acids. The DNA of the CDR3 is TGTGCCAGCAGTGAAGCGCTGGGGGGAGGCAATCAGCCCCAGCATTTT. This gives the protein CASSEALGGGNQPQHF.

This clonotype was recorded at least ten times. This chain links TRBV5-1 with TRBJ1-2; possibly TRBD1 for D (6 bases). The CDR3 has 15 amino acids. Germline V CDR1 and CDR2: SGHRS, YFSETQ. Trimming cost V 5 bases and J 4 bases, with 18 bases left between them. DNA of the CDR3: TGCGCCAGCAGACCGCCCGGACAGAATCCCTATGGCTACACCTTC. It is translated as CASRPPGQNPYGYTF.

This clonotype was seen ten or more times. The chain is built from TRBV7-9 and TRBJ1-1; TRBD1 aligns across 10 bases. CDR1 is SEHNR and CDR2 is FQNEAQ in the germline V gene (reference sequence). The CDR3 totals 15 residues. V dropped 5 bases and J dropped 1; count of bases not matched to a gene: 4. DNA of the CDR3: TGTGCCAGCAGCACATGGGACAGGGGGAACACTGAAGCTTTCTTT. Protein product: CASSTWDRGNTEAFF.

The chain employs TRBV30 and TRBJ1-2; possibly TRBD1 for D (5 bases). Trimming left V 2 bases short and J 5 bases short, with 18 bases between. The CDR3 spans 15 residues. Germline CDR1 reads GTSNPN; CDR2 reads SVGIG (reference sequence). The CDR3 DNA reads as TGTGCCTGGAGTACAGGAAGGCCGGGTTTGTATGGCTACACCTTC. Its protein is CAWSTGRPGLYGYTF. Filled out from reference TRBV30 and TRBJ1-2, the complete variable domain reads SQTIHQWPATLVQPVGSPLSLECTVEGTSNPNLYWYRQAAGRGLQLLFYSVGIGQISSEVPQNLSASRPQDRQFILSSKKLLLSDSGFYLCAWSTGRPGLYGYTFGSGTRLTVV.